Listed below are T cell receptor beta chains from one sample, sequenced in a study of cytomegalovirus exposure and HLA in healthy donors. Sequenced by immunoSEQ multiplex PCR; TCRdb stores in-frame clones only, minus some. The top ten clones hold about 5.7% of a sample with around 170,000 clones, around 75% of them seen once. Sequenced input: PBMCs. The receptors here all came from a man between 40 and 49 years old in good health and CMV-seropositive. Each CDR3 is given with its conserved first and last residue. The D gene is left open where the match is weak. Some rows mark clone size as missing; the rest say once, few, many or name a class of expanded clone.

TGTGCCAGCAGCAGACTGGACGTCGGCGGGGTCACTGAAGCTTTCTTT | CASSRLDVGGVTEAFF | NA | TRBJ1-1 | NA | TRBV12-1
TGTGCCAGCAGCCCTCCGGGACAGTCCTCCTACGAGCAGTACTTC | CASSPPGQSSYEQYF | NA | TRBJ2-7 | TRBD1 | TRBV7-9
TGTGCCAGCAGCTTGGGACAGGGGACAAGCTCCTACGAGCAGTACTTC | CASSLGQGTSSYEQYF | NA | TRBJ2-7 | TRBD1 | TRBV5-4
TGTGCCATCAGTGAGGGCGGCACCCCCCTTAACTATGGCTACACCTTC | CAISEGGTPLNYGYTF | NA | TRBJ1-2 | NA | TRBV10-3
TGTGCCAGCAGTTTTGGTAGCGGGGGGGTTGAGCAGTTCTTC | CASSFGSGGVEQFF | once | TRBJ2-1 | TRBD2 | TRBV27
TGTGCCAGTAGTACCGGCTTGACAGGGATGAACACTGAAGCTTTCTTT | CASSTGLTGMNTEAFF | NA | TRBJ1-1 | TRBD1 | TRBV19
TGTGCCAGCAGTTACTCGAGAATTGCCCTCTCCTACGAGCAGTACTTC | CASSYSRIALSYEQYF | NA | TRBJ2-7 | NA | TRBV6-6
TGTGCCAGTAGTAGTCAGGGGGCGGCCAAAAACATTCAGTACTTC | CASSSQGAAKNIQYF | NA | TRBJ2-4 | TRBD1 | TRBV19
TGTGCCAGCAGCACGACCGGGACACCCTACGAGCAGTACTTC | CASSTTGTPYEQYF | NA | TRBJ2-7 | NA | TRBV11-2
TGTGCCAGCAGCCCAACAGGGCCTGAAGCTTTCTTT | CASSPTGPEAFF | NA | TRBJ1-1 | NA | TRBV9